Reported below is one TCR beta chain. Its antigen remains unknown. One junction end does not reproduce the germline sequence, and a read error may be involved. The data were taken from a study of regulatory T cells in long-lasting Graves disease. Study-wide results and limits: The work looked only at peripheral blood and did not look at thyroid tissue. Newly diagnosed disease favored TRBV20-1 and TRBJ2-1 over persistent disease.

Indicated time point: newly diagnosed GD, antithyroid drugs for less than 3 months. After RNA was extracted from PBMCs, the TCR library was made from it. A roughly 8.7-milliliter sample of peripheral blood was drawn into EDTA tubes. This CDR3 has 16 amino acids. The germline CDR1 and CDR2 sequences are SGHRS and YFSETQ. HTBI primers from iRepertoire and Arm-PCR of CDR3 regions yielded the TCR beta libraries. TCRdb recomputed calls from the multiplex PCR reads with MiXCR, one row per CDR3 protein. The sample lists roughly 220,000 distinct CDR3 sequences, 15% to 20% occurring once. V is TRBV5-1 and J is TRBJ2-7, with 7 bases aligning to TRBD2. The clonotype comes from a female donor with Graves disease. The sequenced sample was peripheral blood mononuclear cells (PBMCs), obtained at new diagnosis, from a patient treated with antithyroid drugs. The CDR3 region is CTSTATTSPLLGEQYF. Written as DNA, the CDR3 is TGCACCAGCACCGCGACGACTAGCCCCCTCCTAGGCGAGCAGTACTTC.